These T cell receptor beta chains were read from a single sample in a study of blood T cell repertoires in COVID-19. This table comes from immunoSEQ multiplex PCR, and its TCRdb copy is limited to in-frame clones, with some not included. Of 180,000 or so clones in the sample, over 80% are singletons; the top ten hold 13%. The sample comprised PBMCs or T cells enriched from blood (not recorded which). The receptor source for this set is a woman aged 60-75 years who had recovered from COVID-19. CDR3s include the opening cysteine and the closing phenylalanine or tryptophan. The D gene is left open where the match is weak. Clone size is given for some rows only: seen once, a few or many times, or a class if the clone is expanded.

cdr3_aa cdr3_nt j_call clone_size d_call cdr3_length v_call
CASSIVGLDNEQFF TGTGCCAGTAGTATAGTGGGGCTGGACAATGAGCAGTTCTTC TRBJ2-1 NA NA 14 TRBV19
CASSSGQGGGYGYTF TGTGCCAGCAGCTCCGGACAGGGGGGAGGCTATGGCTACACCTTC TRBJ1-2 NA TRBD1 15 TRBV7-9
CASSVVGLAGGEQFF TGTGCCAGCAGCGTCGTAGGACTAGCGGGAGGTGAGCAGTTCTTC TRBJ2-1 NA TRBD2 15 TRBV2
CASSLAGGTYNEQFF TGTGCCAGCAGCCTAGCGGGAGGAACCTACAATGAGCAGTTCTTC TRBJ2-1 NA TRBD2 15 TRBV3-1/TRBV3-2
CASQMDNRGRSGYTF TGTGCCAGCCAGATGGACAACAGGGGGCGTAGTGGCTACACCTTC TRBJ1-2 NA TRBD1 15 TRBV7-8
CASSSRGTQNTEAFF TGTGCCAGCAGTTCGAGGGGGACCCAGAACACTGAAGCTTTCTTT TRBJ1-1 NA NA 15 TRBV27
CASSGGTVVQEKLFF TGTGCCAGCAGTGGGGGGACAGTGGTCCAGGAAAAACTGTTTTTT TRBJ1-4 once TRBD1 15 TRBV2
CASVAGVSDTQYF TGTGCCAGTGTAGCGGGAGTGTCAGATACGCAGTATTTT TRBJ2-3 NA TRBD2 13 TRBV19
CASTRDRGQPQHF TGTGCCAGCACCCGGGACAGGGGTCAGCCCCAGCATTTT TRBJ1-5 few TRBD1 13 TRBV2
CASSDPTGDNQPQHF TGTGCCAGCAGCGACCCCACAGGGGACAATCAGCCCCAGCATTTT TRBJ1-5 NA TRBD1 15 TRBV7-9
CASSERGRGYEQYF TGTGCCAGCAGTGAAAGGGGGCGCGGGTACGAGCAGTACTTC TRBJ2-7 few TRBD1 14 TRBV2
CAWRTHNEQFF TGTGCCTGGAGGACTCACAATGAGCAGTTCTTC TRBJ2-1 NA NA 11 TRBV30
CASSLGGTANYGYTF TGCGCCAGCAGCTTAGGGGGTACAGCTAACTATGGCTACACCTTC TRBJ1-2 NA NA 15 TRBV5-1
CASSPLAGGADEQFF TGCGCCAGCAGCCCGTTAGCGGGGGGGGCTGATGAGCAGTTCTTC TRBJ2-1 NA TRBD2 15 TRBV5-1
CASSPGQGLANTEAFF TGTGCCAGCAGTCCCGGACAGGGGTTAGCGAACACTGAAGCTTTCTTT TRBJ1-1 NA TRBD1 16 TRBV28
CASSLILGTVNTEAFF TGTGCCAGCAGTTTAATACTTGGGACAGTAAACACTGAAGCTTTCTTT TRBJ1-1 few TRBD1 16 TRBV27
CASSEGKTSGEETQYF TGCGCCAGCAGTGAGGGTAAAACTAGCGGGGAAGAGACCCAGTACTTC TRBJ2-5 NA TRBD2 16 TRBV10-1